This T cell receptor (beta chain) was documented in a study of Ad26.COV2.S vaccination and SARS-CoV-2 variants. Study-wide context: Into the muscle, Ad26.COV2.S was dosed once or twice, 56 days apart.

The treatment: about 20 received Ad26.COV2.S at low or high dose, single or two shots; several received placebo; per-sample allocation not given. Following the first vaccine or placebo injection, samples were taken on day 63. Whoever gave the sample was an adult aged 18-55 years in Boston. Using immunoSEQ multiplex PCR, the repertoire was profiled, and TCRdb retains in-frame clones only, with some absent. The sample records about 480,000 clones, around nine tenths being singletons. This CDR3 comprises 15 residues. Trimming cost V 0 bases and J 6 bases, with 12 bases left between them. The germline V gene encodes CDR1 SGHDT and CDR2 YYEEEE.

The chain employs TRBV5-6 and TRBJ1-4; D gene unclear. This clonotype was sampled from a person between 18 and 59 years old who received the Ad26.COV2.S COVID-19 vaccine or a placebo. This specimen was peripheral blood, taken in a trial of Ad26.COV2.S vaccine versus placebo. CDR3 in DNA: TGTGCCAGCAGCTTGGTGGGCGTTGGGGATGAAAAACTGTTTTTT. Translated: CASSLVGVGDEKLFF.